The T cell receptor (beta chain) under discussion was sequenced for a study of T cell responses to AZD1222 COVID-19 vaccine (dated by TCRdb to the early 2020s). For context, the study as a whole: AZD1222 recipients with second doses at about 4 weeks or about 12 weeks were pooled, because spike-specific TCR depth and breadth did not differ between schedules. TCR sequencing was performed for fewer than 250 trial participants, of whom approximately 200 were given two doses of AZD1222 and about 25 were given two doses of MenACWY control vaccine. Trial participants were enrolled by age into 18-55, 56-69 and 70-plus year subgroups, with about 150, 27 and 61 TCR-sequenced participants respectively. The paper as a whole reports these results and caveats: Conclusions about previously exposed vaccinees are limited, since just five or six AZD1222 recipients were seropositive for SARS-CoV-2 at baseline. After two AZD1222 doses, both the breadth and the depth of spike-specific TCRs were significantly higher than at day 0 and than in MenACWY recipients. Because no samples from the day 14 peak response were available, repertoires could be characterized only after the peak T cell response. The whole spike protein was spanned by vaccine-associated CD4 TCRs, and dominant responses were seen in regions 160-218 and 743-854. The 56-69-year group was small, and its depth increase did not reach significance, likely because of low power. Epitopes outside the regions mutated in the B.1.351 and B.1.1.7 variants were reportedly recognized by nearly half of the unique spike-specific TCRs. Participants were mostly white British and included more females than males, and it was suggested by the authors that clonal diversity may have been underestimated.

The sample's time point, from its label and the paper: baseline before first vaccination. Samples from vaccinated people were obtained from the UK trials COV001 and COV002, which included a single-blind randomized controlled phase 2/3 trial of AZD1222 (ChAdOx1 nCoV-19) in healthy adults. Trial participant PBMC samples were collected at day 0 and day 28 after the second dose for TCRbeta chain sequencing. The CDR3 regions of human TCRbeta chains were analyzed by immunosequencing. The authors processed their data as follows. Repertoire TCRs were matched against a reference library of SARS-CoV-2-specific TCRs generated with the MIRA antigen-specificity platform. Breadth meant the fraction of unique TCRs that were SARS-CoV-2-associated, whereas depth meant the fraction of total T cells that were SARS-CoV-2-associated. Using the MIRA data, each spike-specific TCR was assigned both to the spike region to which the TCR was reactive and to a CD4 or CD8 class. Log10-transformed breadth and depth values were compared by one-way ANOVA with Sidak's multiple comparisons tests. Drawn from immuneACCESS, this table holds only the in-frame rearrangements with V and J called that TCRdb kept. Clones are partly lost; checked studies trace under half to an unresolved V gene and leave the rest unexplained. V and J calls plus clone size are reproduced from that table; the DNA served to infer D and trimming. Here the sample has fewer than 90,000 clones; 87% occur a single time. The ten largest make up under 25% of the sample.

Taken from the germline V gene, the CDR1 and CDR2 loops are SQVTM and ANQGSEA. The junction shows trimming of 4 bases on V and 4 bases on J, and the gene matches do not reach 4 bases of it. Reading from cysteine to phenylalanine, the CDR3 counts 12 amino acids. CDR3 DNA only is kept here, 36 bases in frame from base 1. Concerning this clone: Its cognate antigen has yet to be identified. No qualities accompany the bases; no much larger clone lies one base away.

This sample comprised peripheral blood, obtained on day 0 of AZD1222 vaccination. The chain couples TRBV29-1 to TRBJ2-7; 7 nucleotides in the junction match TRBD1. The sequence was collected from an adult in good health. This receptor has the CDR3 CSVAGTAYEQYF. The nucleotide sequence reads TGCAGCGTTGCAGGGACAGCATACGAGCAGTACTTC.